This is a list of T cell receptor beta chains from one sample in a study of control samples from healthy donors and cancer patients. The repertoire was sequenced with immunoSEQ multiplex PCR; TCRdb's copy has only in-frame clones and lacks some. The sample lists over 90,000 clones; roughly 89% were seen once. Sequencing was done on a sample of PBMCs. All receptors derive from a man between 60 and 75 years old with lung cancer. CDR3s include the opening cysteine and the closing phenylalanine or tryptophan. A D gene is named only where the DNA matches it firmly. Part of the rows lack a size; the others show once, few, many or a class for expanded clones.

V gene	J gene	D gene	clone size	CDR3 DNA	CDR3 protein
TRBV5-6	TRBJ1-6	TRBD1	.	TGTGCCAGCAGCACGGGGACAGCGCCCTATTCACCCCTCCACTTT	CASSTGTAPYSPLHF
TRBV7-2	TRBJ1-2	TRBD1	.	TGTGCCAGCAGCTTCGCTGGACAGGGGGCGAGTGGCTACACCTTC	CASSFAGQGASGYTF
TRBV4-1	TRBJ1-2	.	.	TGCGCCAGCAGCCCAACTGAGGGCAGGGCGATGGACTATGGCTACACCTTC	CASSPTEGRAMDYGYTF
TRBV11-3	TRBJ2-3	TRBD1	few	TGTGCCAGCAGCCTAAGGGGACAGGGCACAGATACGCAGTATTTT	CASSLRGQGTDTQYF
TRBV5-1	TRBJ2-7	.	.	TGCGCCAGCAGTCGACAGGAGAACGACGAGCAGTACTTC	CASSRQENDEQYF
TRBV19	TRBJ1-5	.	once	TGTGCCGGATCCAGGGATTGGAATCAGCCCCAGCATTTT	CAGSRDWNQPQHF
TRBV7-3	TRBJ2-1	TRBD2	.	TGTGCCAGCAGCTTAAGACTAGCGGGGGGCCTCGATTTCAATGAGCAGTTCTTC	CASSLRLAGGLDFNEQFF
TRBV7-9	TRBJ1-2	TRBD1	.	TGTGCCAGCACCGTACAGGGGGCAGGGGGTGGCTACACCTTC	CASTVQGAGGGYTF
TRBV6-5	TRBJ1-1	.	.	TGTGCCAGCCGTAACAGGGTGGCTAACACTGAAGCTTTCTTT	CASRNRVANTEAFF
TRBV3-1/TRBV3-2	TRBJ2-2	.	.	TGTGCCAGCAGCCAAGTAAACTCTGCCACCGGGGAGCTGTTTTTT	CASSQVNSATGELFF
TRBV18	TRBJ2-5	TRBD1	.	TGTGCCAGCTCGGGGACAGCCCAAGAGACCCAGTACTTC	CASSGTAQETQYF
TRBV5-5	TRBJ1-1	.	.	TGTGCCAGCAGCTTATACAGGGTAGACACTGAAGCTTTCTTT	CASSLYRVDTEAFF
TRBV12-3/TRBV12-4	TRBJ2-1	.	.	TGTGCCAGCACCCCCGGGGTGCATGAGCAGTTCTTC	CASTPGVHEQFF
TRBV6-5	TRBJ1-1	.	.	TGTGCCAGCTTGCCGGACAGCCTGAACACTGAAGCTTTCTTT	CASLPDSLNTEAFF
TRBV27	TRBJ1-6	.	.	TGTGCCAGCAGTTTAAAGGTTTATAATTCACCCCTCCACTTT	CASSLKVYNSPLHF
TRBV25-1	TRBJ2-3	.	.	TGTGCCAGCAGTGCCCCGAATTCAGATACGCAGTATTTT	CASSAPNSDTQYF
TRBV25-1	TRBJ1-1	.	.	TGTGCCAGCAGTGAATCATGGGGGCGGAACACTGAAGCTTTCTTT	CASSESWGRNTEAFF
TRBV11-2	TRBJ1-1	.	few	TGTGCCAGCAGCTTAGATCTAAGACAGAGGAACACTGAAGCTTTCTTT	CASSLDLRQRNTEAFF
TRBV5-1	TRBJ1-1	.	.	TGCGCCAGCAGTCCCCAATTAGGGCTGGGAGCTGAAGCTTTCTTT	CASSPQLGLGAEAFF
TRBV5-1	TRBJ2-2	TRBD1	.	TGCGCCAGCAGCTTGAGGACAGGGGACAACACCGGGGAGCTGTTTTTT	CASSLRTGDNTGELFF
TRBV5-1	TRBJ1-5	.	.	TGCGCCAGCAGCTTGGTGCAGGGTGACCAGCCCCAGCATTTT	CASSLVQGDQPQHF
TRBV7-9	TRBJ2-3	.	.	TGTGCCAGCAGCCACAAGGTCCTCACTCTCACAGATACGCAGTATTTT	CASSHKVLTLTDTQYF
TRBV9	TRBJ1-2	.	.	TGTGCCAGCAGCCTAGGAAGAGGGGCGAGTGGCTACACCTTC	CASSLGRGASGYTF
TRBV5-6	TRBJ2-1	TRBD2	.	TGTGCCAGCAGCTTAAGGGGACTAGCGGGAAAAAATGAGCAGTTCTTC	CASSLRGLAGKNEQFF
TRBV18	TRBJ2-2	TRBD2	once	TGTGCCAGCTCATCTGGCGGGGGGTCGAACACCGGGGAGCTGTTTTTT	CASSSGGGSNTGELFF